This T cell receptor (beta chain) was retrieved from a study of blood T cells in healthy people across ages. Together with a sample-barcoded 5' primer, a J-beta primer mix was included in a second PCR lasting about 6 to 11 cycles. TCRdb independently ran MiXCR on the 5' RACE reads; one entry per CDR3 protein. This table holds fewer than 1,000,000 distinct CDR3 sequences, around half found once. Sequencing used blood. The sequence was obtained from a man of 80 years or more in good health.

The CDR3 sequence: CASSLEGAGSPLHF. CDR3 in DNA: TGTGCCAGCAGCTTAGAAGGAGCAGGGTCGCCCCTCCACTTT. The chain uses TRBV7-6 and TRBJ1-6; the D gene is possibly TRBD1 (5 bases). There are 14 residues in the CDR3. The V gene lost 1 base and the J gene lost 13 bases, with 14 bases spanning the gap. Germline CDR1 and CDR2: SGHVS and FNYEAQ.